This T cell receptor beta chain was captured by sequencing in a study of T cells in Graves' hyperthyroidism and ophthalmopathy. This clonotype was picked up a small number of times. The CDR3 consists of 13 residues. CDR1 SGHAT and CDR2 FQNNGV come from the germline V gene. Trimming removed 2 bases from V and 5 bases from J, with 6 bases in between. It was RNA transcripts that yielded the amplified TCR beta CDR3 regions. The primer set for the first-round RT-PCR of the TCR CDR3 was HTBI. Each CDR3 protein is one row after TCRdb ran MiXCR on the multiplex PCR reads. This table has a few hundred thousand distinct CDR3 sequences, less than 25% appearing once. It was 8.5 to 10 ml of fresh peripheral blood that supplied the PBMCs.

This TCR was sampled from a man aged 18 to 35 with Graves' hyperthyroidism. Sequences were obtained from blood. The J gene is TRBJ2-2, the V gene TRBV11-2, with no clear D. CDR3 sequence reads: CASSLMRTGELFF. In nucleotides, the CDR3 is TGTGCCAGCAGCTTAATGAGGACCGGGGAGCTGTTTTTT.